This TCR beta chain came from a study of cytomegalovirus exposure and HLA in healthy donors. Turning to the study itself: There were some 81 million unique TCRs (from HLA-typed donors) in an early data release.

The CDR3 loop spans 14 amino acids. The J segment lost 8 bases and the V segment lost 2 bases, leaving 3 bases of the junction unmatched. CDR1 is SGDLS, CDR2 YYNGEE, per germline. This PCR relied on a set of 60 Vbeta primers and 13 Jbeta primers. Profiling relied on immunoSEQ multiplex PCR, and the TCRdb table lists in-frame clones only, not all of them. The sample consists of tens of thousands of clones, about four fifths of them appearing once. The V call is TRBV9, the J call TRBJ1-4, with 10 bases matching TRBD1. The source of this sequence is a man in his fifties or sixties in good health and CMV-seropositive. Sequenced input: PBMCs. CDR3 loop: CASSVAGQGEKLFF. CDR3 bases: TGTGCCAGCAGCGTGGCGGGACAGGGGGAAAAACTGTTTTTT. The variable domain in full, completed from reference TRBV9 and TRBJ1-4, reads DSGVTQTPKHLITATGQRVTLRCSPRSGDLSVYWYQQSLDQGLQFLIQYYNGEERAKGNILERFSAQQFPDLHSELNLSSLELGDSALYFCASSVAGQGEKLFFGSGTQLSVL.